The source of this T cell receptor beta chain is a study of T cells in Graves' hyperthyroidism and ophthalmopathy. V lost 6 bases, J lost 8 bases, and 19 bases lay in between. This CDR3 is built from 15 residues. Per the germline V gene, CDR1 is MGHDK and CDR2 is SYGVNS. This clonotype was counted once. TCR beta CDR3 regions were amplified from RNA transcripts. An initial round of RT-PCR targeting the TCR CDR3 relied on the HTBI primer set. TCRdb processed the multiplex PCR reads anew with MiXCR; each CDR3 protein has one entry. Of about 540,000 distinct CDR3 sequences in the sample, just over 45% were seen once.

This chain joins TRBV25-1 and TRBJ1-4; maybe TRBD1 (6 bases). This sequence was found in a young woman with Graves' hyperthyroidism. Material: peripheral blood or thyroid tissue (not recorded which). CDR3 residues: CASSQLQGRYEKLFF. The CDR3 nucleotides read TGTGCCAGCAGCCAACTACAGGGAAGGTACGAAAAACTGTTTTTT.